Below, 25 T cell receptor beta chains from the same sample are listed, as sequenced in a study of graft-versus-host responses after intestinal transplantation. Libraries were prepared by immunoSEQ multiplex PCR; TCRdb keeps only in-frame clonotypes and omits some of them. Here the sample spans 90,000 to 95,000 clones, approximately 95% being singletons. Antigens of these TCRs are unknown. Here the sequenced sample was unstimulated CD8+ T cells sorted from spleen or lymph node cells, taken before intestinal transplant. The receptors were sampled from a human donor who received an intestinal transplant.

The chain joins TRBV9 to TRBJ2-3, with 9 bases aligning to TRBD2. V lost 3 bases and J lost 4; bases outside the gene matches: 12. Germline V gives CDR1 SGDLS, CDR2 YYNGEE. The CDR3 has 17 residues. CDR3: CASSASLAGPVADTQYF. CDR3 DNA: TGTGCCAGCAGCGCCTCTCTAGCGGGACCTGTGGCAGATACGCAGTATTTT.

CDR3 in DNA: TGTGCCAGCAGCTTAGTTCGCGATGAGCAGTTCTTC. Its translation: CASSLVRDEQFF. The chain combines TRBV7-8 with TRBJ2-1; no reliable D call. This CDR3 is 12 amino acids long. Germline CDR1 SGHVS, CDR2 FQNEAQ. Trimming took off 1 base at V and 8 bases at J, with 6 bases between the two ends.

The chain combines TRBV7-9 with TRBJ2-7; D perhaps matches TRBD2 (6 bases). V lost 1 base and J 5 bases, leaving 9 bases between the germline ends. CDR3 length equals 13 residues. Germline V gene lookup returns CDR1 SEHNR and CDR2 FQNEAQ (reference sequence). Here the CDR3 reads CASSLERGDEQYF. CDR3 nucleotide sequence: TGTGCCAGCAGCTTAGAGCGCGGGGACGAGCAGTACTTC.

The chain links TRBV13 to TRBJ1-5; D possibly corresponds to TRBD1 (6 bases). The CDR3 contains 16 residues. CDR1 is PRHDT and CDR2 is FYEKMQ in the germline V gene (reference sequence). Trimming removed 6 bases from V and 3 bases from J, with 18 bases in between. Written as DNA, the CDR3 is TGTGCCAGCAGGGGGGCAGGGGAGCGCGTCAATCAGCCCCAGCATTTT. This encodes CASRGAGERVNQPQHF.

This clone turned up a few times. CDR3 protein: CASSPGFNEKLFF. Here the CDR3 DNA reads TGTGCCAGCAGTCCCGGGTTCAATGAAAAACTGTTTTTT. This chain links TRBV28 with TRBJ1-4; no clear D. The CDR3 contains 13 residues. Trimming shortened V by 5 bases and J by 5 bases, and 9 bases separated the two germline ends. CDR1 and CDR2 (germline): MDHEN, SYDVKM. Together with reference TRBV28 and TRBJ1-4, the CDR3 gives the full variable domain: DVKVTQSSRYLVKRTGEKVFLECVQDMDHENMFWYRQDPGLGLRLIYFSYDVKMKEKGDIPEGYSVSREKKERFSLILESASTNQTSMYLCASSPGFNEKLFFGSGTQLSVL.

The chain links TRBV4-3 to TRBJ2-3; a possible D gene is TRBD2 (5 bases). V shed 3 bases and J shed 4 bases, with 11 bases lying between them. This CDR3 spans 14 amino acids. The germline CDR1 and CDR2 sequences are LGHNA and YSLEER. The CDR3 spells CASSHPGVSDTQYF. In DNA form, the CDR3 reads TGCGCCAGCAGCCACCCCGGGGTATCAGATACGCAGTATTTT.

The V call is TRBV7-8, the J call TRBJ1-5, with a tentative D call TRBD1 (6 bases). The CDR3 is 13 amino acids. Trimming removed 5 bases from V and 6 bases from J, with 11 bases in between. Looked up from germline, CDR1 is SGHVS and CDR2 is FQNEAQ. The CDR3 DNA reads as TGTGCCAGCAGCCAGGGGTACGGTCAGCCCCAGCATTTT. Protein product: CASSQGYGQPQHF.

This chain joins TRBV27 and TRBJ2-1, with 8 bases fitting TRBD1. Trimming cost V 10 bases and J 2 bases; bases outside gene matches: 4. The CDR3 extends over 13 amino acids. Per germline, CDR1 MNHEY and CDR2 SMNVEV (reference sequence). CDR3 residues: CATGQGAYNEQFF. The CDR3 nucleotides are TGTGCCACCGGACAGGGTGCCTACAATGAGCAGTTCTTC.

This chain links TRBV4-1 with TRBJ1-5; D unresolved. Trimming took off 4 bases at V and 9 bases at J, with 13 bases between the two ends. Germline V gene sequence: CDR1 MGHRA, CDR2 YSYEKL. This CDR3 has 13 residues. CDR3 amino acids: CASSPVPSRPQHF. The CDR3 DNA reads TGCGCCAGCAGCCCAGTCCCCTCAAGGCCCCAGCATTTT.

The V gene is TRBV6-4, the J gene TRBJ2-1, with 9 bases fitting TRBD2. From germline, CDR1 is MRHNA and CDR2 SNTAGT. V was clipped by 2 bases and J by 12 bases; unmatched bases: 5. This CDR3 comprises 13 residues. Here the CDR3 reads CASSDGTAGGQFF. The CDR3 region has the DNA TGTGCCAGCAGTGACGGGACAGCGGGAGGGCAGTTCTTC.

The chain combines TRBV6-1 with TRBJ2-2, with D unclear. The CDR3 sequence is 13 residues long. Trimming pared 5 bases from V and 8 bases from J, leaving 12 bases between. Germline loops: CDR1 MNHNS, CDR2 SASEGT. The CDR3 sequence: CASSTSEAGELFF. CDR3 in DNA: TGTGCCAGCAGTACCTCCGAGGCGGGGGAGCTGTTTTTT.

The chain is built from TRBV6-5 and TRBJ1-6; no firm D call. The CDR3 extends over 16 amino acids. Germline V gene sequence: CDR1 MNHEY, CDR2 SVGAGI. V lost 2 bases to trimming and J lost 0 bases, with 8 bases between them. CDR3 region: CASSYVAPSYNSPLHF. The CDR3 nucleotides read TGTGCCAGCAGTTACGTGGCACCCTCCTATAATTCACCCCTCCACTTT.

The chain links TRBV4-1 to TRBJ2-7, with 7 nucleotides matching TRBD1. The germline CDR1 and CDR2 sequences are MGHRA and YSYEKL. Trimming took 2 bases from V and 6 from J; bases not matched to a gene: 7. The CDR3 covers 14 residues. The CDR3 reads CASSQRQGTGEQYF. The CDR3 DNA reads as TGCGCCAGCAGCCAAAGACAGGGAACGGGCGAGCAGTACTTC.

The chain joins TRBV27 to TRBJ2-7; TRBD2 aligns across 10 bases. V was pared by 5 bases and J by 0 bases, with 1 base of the junction left unmatched. The CDR3 spans 14 residues. CDR1 and CDR2 (germline): MNHEY, SMNVEV (reference sequence). For the CDR3, the DNA is TGTGCCAGCAGTCCTAGCGGGAGCTCCTACGAGCAGTACTTC. This codes for CASSPSGSSYEQYF.

The chain links TRBV2 to TRBJ2-3, with 16 bases that match TRBD2. CDR1 and CDR2 from the germline V gene are SNHLY and FYNNEI. J gave up 2 bases and V 8 bases, and 10 bases lay outside the gene matches. CDR3 length: 18 amino acids. Written as DNA, the CDR3 is TGTGCCAGCCTTCTGGGACTAGCGGGGGGGCGTTCCACAGATACGCAGTATTTT. Translating it yields CASLLGLAGGRSTDTQYF.

The CDR3 DNA sequence: TGCGCCAGCAGCCAAGAAGTCCGGAATGAGCAGTTCTTC. Translation gives CASSQEVRNEQFF. This sequence joins TRBV4-1 and TRBJ2-1; D is unclear. Trimming took off 0 bases at V and 7 bases at J, with 7 bases between the two ends. From germline, CDR1 is MGHRA and CDR2 YSYEKL. This CDR3 has 13 amino acids.

This clone was seen a few times. This sequence joins TRBV6-5 and TRBJ1-5; 9 bases map to TRBD1. The length of the CDR3 is 15 residues. The V gene end was trimmed by 4 bases and the J gene end by 5 bases; junction bases not matched to a gene: 6. The germline gives CDR1 MNHEY, CDR2 SVGAGI. The CDR3: CASSSGTGNHQPQHF. Here the CDR3 DNA reads TGTGCCAGCAGTTCCGGGACAGGGAATCATCAGCCCCAGCATTTT.

The chain couples TRBV5-4 to TRBJ1-2; no clear D. There are 13 residues in the CDR3. Germline V gene sequence: CDR1 SGHNT, CDR2 YYREEE (reference sequence). Trimming removed 1 base from V and 6 bases from J, with 10 bases in between. DNA for the CDR3: TGTGCCAGCAGCTTGACGGGAGTCGATGGCTACACCTTC. Its translation: CASSLTGVDGYTF.

The CDR3 loop reads CASSPGGGLGYGYTF. In DNA form, the CDR3 reads TGTGCCAGCAGCCCCGGGGGAGGCCTGGGGTATGGCTACACCTTC. This chain uses TRBV9 with TRBJ1-2, with D perhaps matching TRBD1 (5 bases). The V gene's germline CDR1 is SGDLS and CDR2 YYNGEE. Trimming pared 4 bases from V and 5 bases from J, leaving 18 bases between. The CDR3 runs to 15 residues.

V is TRBV10-1 and J is TRBJ2-3; 8 bases align to TRBD2. The CDR3 covers 15 residues. CDR1 is WNHNN and CDR2 is SYGVQD in the germline V gene (reference sequence). With V trimmed by 5 bases and J by 4 bases, 8 bases remained unmatched. The CDR3 DNA reads as TGCGCCAGCAGTCAGACAGCGGGAGCCGCAGATACGCAGTATTTT. Translating gives CASSQTAGAADTQYF.

The rearrangement uses TRBV11-2 and TRBJ2-1, with D maybe TRBD2 (6 bases). V shed 4 bases and J shed 4 bases, with 8 bases lying between them. The length of the CDR3 is 13 residues. Germline V gene lookup returns CDR1 SGHAT and CDR2 FQNNGV. CDR3 sequence: CASSWGLYNEQFF. The CDR3 region has the DNA TGTGCCAGCAGCTGGGGACTTTACAATGAGCAGTTCTTC.

This clone was seen once. The chain joins TRBV5-1 to TRBJ1-5; D uncertain. CDR1 and CDR2 (germline): SGHRS, YFSETQ. Trimming removed 2 bases at V and 0 bases at J, with 9 bases between. The CDR3 runs 15 residues. CDR3 coding DNA: TGCGCCAGCAGCTTACTAGGGAATAGCAATCAGCCCCAGCATTTT. Its translation: CASSLLGNSNQPQHF.

The gene calls are TRBV4-1 and TRBJ2-5; 7 bases are a match to TRBD2. The J call could be wrong; TRBJ2-7 is a better fit for the DNA end. The CDR3 is made up of 15 amino acids. Germline lookup yields CDR1 MGHRA and CDR2 YSYEKL. CDR3: CASSQEGRELYEQYF. The CDR3 DNA follows: TGCGCCAGCAGCCAAGAGGGGCGGGAGCTCTACGAGCAGTACTTC.

This chain connects TRBV7-2 to TRBJ2-3; TRBD2 is a possible D gene (6 bases). V was cut by 5 bases and J by 4 bases, with 22 bases left in between. The CDR3 contains 17 residues. Germline lookup yields CDR1 SGHTA and CDR2 FQGNSA. The CDR3: CASSNPAGFRESDTQYF. CDR3 nucleotides: TGTGCCAGCAGCAACCCGGCAGGGTTCCGGGAGTCAGATACGCAGTATTTT.

The chain carries TRBV7-8 and TRBJ2-5, with D hard to call. Trimming removed 0 bases from V and 6 bases from J, with 14 bases in between. This CDR3 has 15 residues. Germline CDR1 is SGHVS and CDR2 is FQNEAQ. The CDR3: CASSLAVPGTQTQYF. CDR3 sequence (DNA): TGTGCCAGCAGCTTAGCTGTCCCAGGTACTCAGACCCAGTACTTC.